The T cell receptor (beta chain) described here comes from a study of shared clonotypes between healthy human individuals. Execution of the assay was at deep level. Profiling relied on immunoSEQ multiplex PCR, and the TCRdb table lists in-frame clones only, not all of them. This table has roughly 1,500,000 clones, nearly 99% appearing once. Germline CDR1 and CDR2: DFQATT and SNEGSKA (reference sequence). The length of the CDR3 is 11 residues. V lost 3 bases and J lost 4, with 4 bases in between. Sequencing input: naive CD4+ T cells sorted from blood. Subset in this sample: CD45RA+ positively selected. V gene TRBV20-1 combines with J gene TRBJ2-1; the D is unclear. The TCR comes from a young man in good health. CDR3 coding DNA: TGCAGTGCTAGCTGGTACAATGAGCAGTTCTTC. It is translated as CSASWYNEQFF.